The present T cell receptor beta chain was sequenced within a study of cytomegalovirus exposure and HLA in healthy donors. The study's findings and limits: An analysis was carried out at a later point. It showed that HLA-associated TCR beta chains were more clonally expanded than equally common non-associated chains. A highly shared variant cluster was judged a likely technical artifact.

Researchers ran the PCR with 60 Vbeta and 13 Jbeta primers. Repertoires were generated with immunoSEQ multiplex PCR, while TCRdb's copy carries only in-frame clones and drops some. The sample records about 120,000 clones, more than 70% being singletons. For this clone: Its antigen is not known.

Healthy people donating bone marrow made up the donors. In germline, CDR1 is SGHVS, CDR2 FQNEAQ. This CDR3 has 15 amino acids. V trimming: 3 bases; J trimming: 6 bases; junction bases outside the gene matches: 3. The genes are TRBV7-8 and TRBJ2-2; TRBD2 matches at 11 bases. The TCR sequence derives from a human donor in good health. The specimen was PBMCs. The CDR3 region has the DNA TGTGCCAGCAGCTTGTTACTAGCGGGGGCCGGGGAGCTGTTTTTT. It encodes CASSLLLAGAGELFF.